The clone carrying this T cell receptor (beta chain) was seen many times. What it recognizes is unknown. Germline CDR1 is MNHNS and CDR2 is SASEGT. V lost 7 bases, J lost 5 bases, and 11 bases lay in between. CDR3 size: 12 residues. These data are taken from a study of T cells in Graves' hyperthyroidism and ophthalmopathy. Study overall: Pretreatment peripheral blood was obtained at initial diagnosis. General study points: In blood, most of the thyroid clonotypes expanded above 0.001 were also present.

Amplification of TCR beta CDR3 regions was performed using RNA transcripts as template. The HTBI primer set served for first-round RT-PCR of the TCR CDR3. Each CDR3 protein is one row after TCRdb ran MiXCR on the multiplex PCR reads. Of some 270,000 distinct CDR3 sequences listed, around 13% were seen once; the top ten hold 7.9%. The sample was blood. The sequence came from a woman between 40 and 55 years old with Graves' hyperthyroidism. The V call is TRBV6-1, the J call TRBJ1-2; tentative D call: TRBD1 (5 bases). CDR3 DNA sequence: TGTGCCAGCACCCCCAGACAGTATGGCTACACCTTC. It is translated as CASTPRQYGYTF.